The entry that follows covers one T cell receptor (beta chain) sequence. The data were obtained in a study of sequential checkpoint blockade in melanoma. Background on the study: Patients were randomized 1:1 to nivolumab-then-ipilimumab or ipilimumab-then-nivolumab first-line.

The CDR3 loop spans 17 amino acids. The V gene's germline CDR1 is SGDLS and CDR2 YYNGEE. The J segment lost 2 bases and the V segment lost 4 bases, leaving 11 bases of the junction unmatched. Profiling relied on immunoSEQ multiplex PCR, and the TCRdb table lists in-frame clones only, not all of them. Here the sample spans roughly 16,000 clones, 65% to 80% being singletons. Treatment of the sample: randomized to nivolumab then ipilimumab (arm A) or the reverse (arm B). Sequenced here: CD8+ T cells sorted from blood (inferred from file names), sampled from a patient given nivolumab and ipilimumab in sequence. The TCR comes from a human donor with melanoma. The chain employs TRBV9 and TRBJ2-3; 9 bases align to TRBD2. In DNA, the CDR3 is TGTGCCAGCAGCAAATCATTAGCGGGGGTGAACACAGATACGCAGTATTTT. Translating it yields CASSKSLAGVNTDTQYF.